These T cell receptor beta chains were read from a single sample in a study of cytotoxic CD8 clonotypes in ibrutinib-treated CLL. Assay: immunoSEQ multiplex PCR; the TCRdb copy retains only in-frame clones and omits some. This sample has some 85,000 clones, with more than 70% found just once. This specimen consisted of PBMCs, obtained after 24 months of ibrutinib treatment. Source of these receptors: a human donor with chronic lymphocytic leukemia. Each CDR3 is given with its conserved first and last residue. Fields, in order: J gene, D gene, V gene, clone size, CDR3 protein, CDR3 DNA. D genes are given only for firm matches. The size of a clone is reported for some rows only, either as once, few or many, or as a class for expanded clones.

J: TRBJ2-5; D: -; V: TRBV6-6; size: -; CDR3: CASRQEGTSEETQYF; DNA: TGTGCCAGCAGGCAGGAGGGGACATCCGAAGAGACCCAGTACTTC
J: TRBJ1-2; D: -; V: TRBV7-2; size: -; CDR3: CASSLSLAGSGYTF; DNA: TGTGCCAGCAGCTTAAGTCTTGCTGGGAGCGGCTACACCTTC
J: TRBJ1-5; D: TRBD1; V: TRBV19; size: few; CDR3: CASSIGQGNSVSSNQPQHF; DNA: TGTGCCAGTAGTATCGGACAGGGGAATTCGGTATCGAGCAATCAGCCCCAGCATTTT
J: TRBJ1-5; D: -; V: TRBV18; size: -; CDR3: CASSPEGPYSNQPQHF; DNA: TGTGCCAGCTCACCCGAAGGGCCTTATAGCAATCAGCCCCAGCATTTT
J: TRBJ1-3; D: -; V: TRBV7-2; size: once; CDR3: CASSLGDTIYF; DNA: TGTGCCAGCAGCTTAGGTGACACCATATATTTT
J: TRBJ2-1; D: -; V: TRBV19; size: -; CDR3: CASRDEGAYNEQFF; DNA: TGTGCCAGTAGGGACGAGGGAGCTTACAATGAGCAGTTCTTC
J: TRBJ1-3; D: TRBD1; V: TRBV15; size: -; CDR3: CATGQVASGNTIYF; DNA: TGTGCCACCGGACAGGTGGCCTCTGGAAACACCATATATTTT
J: TRBJ2-2; D: -; V: TRBV29-1; size: -; CDR3: CSVEGHRNTGELFF; DNA: TGCAGCGTGGAGGGACACCGGAACACCGGGGAGCTGTTTTTT
J: TRBJ2-5; D: -; V: TRBV19; size: -; CDR3: CASSTQTGAETQYF; DNA: TGTGCCAGTAGTACGCAGACAGGTGCTGAGACCCAGTACTTC
J: TRBJ1-5; D: TRBD1; V: TRBV28; size: -; CDR3: CASSIPTGLRQPQHF; DNA: TGTGCCAGCAGTATCCCGACAGGGCTAAGACAGCCCCAGCATTTT
J: TRBJ2-5; D: TRBD1; V: TRBV19; size: -; CDR3: CASSMDRTGGETQYF; DNA: TGTGCCAGTAGTATGGATCGGACAGGGGGAGAGACCCAGTACTTC
J: TRBJ2-7; D: -; V: TRBV6-1; size: -; CDR3: CASSEGILADEQYF; DNA: TGTGCCAGCAGTGAGGGGATCCTAGCCGACGAGCAGTACTTC
J: TRBJ2-2; D: -; V: TRBV21-1; size: once; CDR3: CASSKVRTANTGELFF; DNA: TGTGCCAGCAGCAAGGTGAGGACCGCGAACACCGGGGAGCTGTTTTTT
J: TRBJ2-1; D: -; V: TRBV2; size: -; CDR3: CASRVMATAAGSQFF; DNA: TGTGCCAGCCGGGTTATGGCGACCGCGGCAGGTTCGCAGTTCTTC
J: TRBJ2-3; D: TRBD1; V: TRBV7-3; size: -; CDR3: CASSAGQGFTDTQYF; DNA: TGTGCCAGCAGCGCAGGACAGGGTTTCACAGATACGCAGTATTTT
J: TRBJ2-5; D: -; V: TRBV7-8; size: -; CDR3: CASSLRSGTAETQYF; DNA: TGTGCCAGCAGCTTACGGAGCGGGACAGCAGAGACCCAGTACTTC
J: TRBJ2-7; D: -; V: TRBV10-3; size: once; CDR3: CAISESVRGHEQYF; DNA: TGTGCCATCAGTGAGTCAGTCAGGGGACACGAGCAGTACTTC
J: TRBJ1-1; D: -; V: TRBV2; size: -; CDR3: CASIVLQVNTEAFF; DNA: TGTGCCAGCATCGTGTTACAGGTGAACACTGAAGCTTTCTTT
J: TRBJ1-4; D: -; V: TRBV19; size: -; CDR3: CASSSSLYRLFF; DNA: TGTGCCAGTAGTAGTTCCCTATATCGACTGTTTTTT
J: TRBJ2-3; D: -; V: TRBV6-1; size: -; CDR3: CASSEALSVARSTDTQYF; DNA: TGTGCCAGCAGTGAAGCGCTGTCGGTAGCTCGGAGCACAGATACGCAGTATTTT
J: TRBJ2-7; D: TRBD2; V: TRBV18; size: -; CDR3: CASSPGGSSYEQYF; DNA: TGTGCCAGCTCACCGGGGGGGAGCTCCTACGAGCAGTACTTC
J: TRBJ1-5; D: TRBD1; V: TRBV14; size: -; CDR3: CASSLQGGQPQHF; DNA: TGTGCCAGCAGCCTTCAGGGGGGTCAGCCCCAGCATTTT
J: TRBJ1-1; D: -; V: TRBV18; size: -; CDR3: CASSTGMNTEAFF; DNA: TGTGCCAGCTCTACAGGAATGAACACTGAAGCTTTCTTT
J: TRBJ2-2; D: -; V: TRBV7-2; size: -; CDR3: CASSSQGLSGELFF; DNA: TGTGCCAGCAGCTCACAGGGATTGTCCGGGGAGCTGTTTTTT
J: TRBJ2-3; D: TRBD2; V: TRBV7-3; size: -; CDR3: CASSIGAGGPPDTQYF; DNA: TGTGCCAGCAGTATAGGAGCGGGAGGGCCCCCAGATACGCAGTATTTT
J: TRBJ1-5; D: -; V: TRBV6-1; size: -; CDR3: CASSEGYNNQPQHF; DNA: TGTGCCAGCAGTGAAGGGTATAACAATCAGCCCCAGCATTTT
J: TRBJ1-1; D: TRBD1; V: TRBV5-1; size: -; CDR3: CASSLYGQGASTEAFF; DNA: TGCGCCAGCAGCCTATATGGACAGGGGGCGTCCACTGAAGCTTTCTTT
J: TRBJ1-1; D: -; V: TRBV18; size: -; CDR3: CASSPQGAEAFF; DNA: TGTGCCAGCTCACCGCAGGGCGCTGAAGCTTTCTTT
J: TRBJ2-1; D: TRBD1; V: TRBV18; size: -; CDR3: CASSPVQGSIYEQFF; DNA: TGTGCCAGCTCACCAGTACAGGGGTCAATCTATGAGCAGTTCTTC
J: TRBJ2-1; D: TRBD2; V: TRBV10-3; size: -; CDR3: CAISGTSGTENNEQFF; DNA: TGTGCCATCAGCGGGACTAGCGGGACGGAAAACAATGAGCAGTTCTTC
J: TRBJ2-1; D: TRBD2; V: TRBV9; size: -; CDR3: CASSVNAGGPLF; DNA: TGTGCCAGCAGCGTAAATGCGGGAGGGCCGCTCTTC
J: TRBJ2-5; D: TRBD2; V: TRBV27; size: -; CDR3: CASSLTSGGPLTQYF; DNA: TGTGCCAGCAGTCTGACTAGCGGAGGGCCCCTAACCCAGTACTTC
J: TRBJ2-7; D: -; V: TRBV5-4; size: -; CDR3: CASSRGTATYEQYF; DNA: TGTGCCAGCAGCAGAGGGACGGCGACCTACGAGCAGTACTTC
J: TRBJ2-1; D: TRBD2; V: TRBV2; size: -; CDR3: CASSGIRTSGSNEQFF; DNA: TGTGCCAGCAGTGGAATCCGGACTAGCGGGAGCAATGAGCAGTTCTTC
J: TRBJ1-2; D: -; V: TRBV18; size: few; CDR3: CASSPGDNYGYTF; DNA: TGTGCCAGCTCACCGGGAGACAACTATGGCTACACCTTC
J: TRBJ2-1; D: -; V: TRBV4-1; size: -; CDR3: CASSPGGYNEQFF; DNA: TGCGCCAGCAGCCCAGGGGGGTACAATGAGCAGTTCTTC
J: TRBJ1-1; D: -; V: TRBV19; size: -; CDR3: CASSPSDVNTEAFF; DNA: TGTGCCAGTAGTCCGTCAGACGTGAACACTGAAGCTTTCTTT
J: TRBJ1-1; D: -; V: TRBV18; size: -; CDR3: CASSPGTGGNTEAFF; DNA: TGTGCCAGCTCACCAGGGACGGGGGGAAACACTGAAGCTTTCTTT
J: TRBJ2-7; D: -; V: TRBV25-1; size: -; CDR3: CASINGGYEQYF; DNA: TGTGCCAGCATTAATGGGGGCTACGAGCAGTACTTC
J: TRBJ1-5; D: -; V: TRBV19; size: few; CDR3: CASSSLNSNQPQHF; DNA: TGTGCCAGTAGTTCGTTGAATAGCAATCAGCCCCAGCATTTT
J: TRBJ2-7; D: -; V: TRBV11-1; size: once; CDR3: CASSPRPRARLYF; DNA: TGTGCCAGCAGCCCCCGCCCGCGGGCACGGCTCTACTTC
J: TRBJ2-5; D: TRBD2; V: TRBV5-1; size: -; CDR3: CASSLVGLAGGPVGQETQYF; DNA: TGCGCCAGCAGCTTGGTAGGGCTAGCGGGAGGGCCTGTTGGTCAAGAGACCCAGTACTTC
J: TRBJ2-6; D: -; V: TRBV30; size: -; CDR3: CAWSAPSSGANVLTF; DNA: TGTGCCTGGAGCGCACCGAGCTCTGGGGCCAACGTCCTGACTTTC
J: TRBJ2-7; D: TRBD1; V: TRBV9; size: few; CDR3: CASSAGGQGLEQYF; DNA: TGTGCCAGCAGCGCGGGGGGACAGGGACTCGAGCAGTACTTC
J: TRBJ1-2; D: -; V: TRBV30; size: few; CDR3: CASSRFDGYTF; DNA: TGTGCCTCGAGCAGGTTTGATGGCTACACCTTC